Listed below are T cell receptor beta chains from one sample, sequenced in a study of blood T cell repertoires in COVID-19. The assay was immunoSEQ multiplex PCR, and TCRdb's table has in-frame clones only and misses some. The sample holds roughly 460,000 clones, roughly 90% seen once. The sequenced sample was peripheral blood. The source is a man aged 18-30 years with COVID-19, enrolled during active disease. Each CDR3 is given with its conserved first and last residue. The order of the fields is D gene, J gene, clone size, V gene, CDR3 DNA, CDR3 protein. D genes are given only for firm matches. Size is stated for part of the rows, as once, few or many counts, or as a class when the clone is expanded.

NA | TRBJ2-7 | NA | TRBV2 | TGTGCCAGCAGCAGACAGGAGAGCTCCTACGAGCAGTACTTC | CASSRQESSYEQYF
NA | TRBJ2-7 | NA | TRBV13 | TGTGCCAGCAGCTTACCCCCTCGGGGCGAGCAGTACTTC | CASSLPPRGEQYF
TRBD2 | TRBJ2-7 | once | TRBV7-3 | TGTGCCAGCAGCGCCGGGACTACCACGGGGGAGCAGTACTTC | CASSAGTTTGEQYF
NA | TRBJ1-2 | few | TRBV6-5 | TGTGCCAGCAGTTCAGGGTATGGCTACACCTTC | CASSSGYGYTF
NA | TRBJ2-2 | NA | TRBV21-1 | TGTGCCAGCAGCAAAAGTAAGACGGGGACAGAGACGAACACCGGGGAGCTGTTTTTT | CASSKSKTGTETNTGELFF
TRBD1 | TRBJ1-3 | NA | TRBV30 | TGTGCCTGGAGCTCCGGGACAGGCTTAATCTCTGGAAACACCATATATTTT | CAWSSGTGLISGNTIYF
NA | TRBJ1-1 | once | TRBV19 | TGTGCCAGTAGTATGATAACCGCGGGAATGAACACTGAAGCTTTCTTT | CASSMITAGMNTEAFF
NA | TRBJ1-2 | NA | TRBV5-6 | TGTGCCAGCAGCTTGGCCAGGCCGAACTATGGCTACACCTTC | CASSLARPNYGYTF
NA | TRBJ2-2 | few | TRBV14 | TGTGCCAGCAGCGTACAAGACGGCGGCGTCACCGGGGAGCTGTTTTTT | CASSVQDGGVTGELFF
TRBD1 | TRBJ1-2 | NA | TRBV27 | TGTGCCAGCAGTTTCACAGGGGCTTATGGCTACACCTTC | CASSFTGAYGYTF
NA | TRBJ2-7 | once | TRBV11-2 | TGTGCCAGCAGCTTAGGACTGGGCTCCTACGAGCAGTACTTC | CASSLGLGSYEQYF
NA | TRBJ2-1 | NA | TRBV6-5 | TGTGCCAGCAACCTACAGGGATCAACCTACAATGAGCAGTTCTTC | CASNLQGSTYNEQFF
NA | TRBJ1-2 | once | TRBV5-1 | TGCGCCAGCAGCATCGGTAGCGGGACAACCTATGGCTACACCTTC | CASSIGSGTTYGYTF
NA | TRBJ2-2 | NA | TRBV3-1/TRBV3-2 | TGTGCCAGCAGCCAAGATAGTACAGGAATCGGGGAGCTGTTTTTT | CASSQDSTGIGELFF
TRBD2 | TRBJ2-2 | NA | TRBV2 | TGTGCCAGCAGCCTTAGCGGGTCCGCGAACACCGGGGAGCTGTTTTTT | CASSLSGSANTGELFF
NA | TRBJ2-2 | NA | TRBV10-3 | TGTGCCATCAGTGAAGGTAGCTCCGGGGAGCTGTTTTTT | CAISEGSSGELFF
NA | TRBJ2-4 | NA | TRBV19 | TGTGCCAGCGGGGGTCCGGAACTAGCCAAAAACATTCAGTACTTC | CASGGPELAKNIQYF
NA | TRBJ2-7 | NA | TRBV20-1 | TGCAGTGCTTCGACTGTCTACGAGCAGTACTTC | CSASTVYEQYF
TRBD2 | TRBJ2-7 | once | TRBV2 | TGTGCCAGCAGTGTGACTAGCGGCTCCTACGAGCAGTACTTC | CASSVTSGSYEQYF
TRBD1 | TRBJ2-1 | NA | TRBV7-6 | TGTGCCAGCAGCTCCGGGACAGGGAGTCACAATGAGCAGTTCTTC | CASSSGTGSHNEQFF
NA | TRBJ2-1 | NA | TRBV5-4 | TGTGCCAGCAGCTTGGGGGGAACAGGTGGGATTAATGAGCAGTTCTTC | CASSLGGTGGINEQFF
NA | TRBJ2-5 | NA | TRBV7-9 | TGTGCCAGCAGCCCTACTAGTTCCGAGACCCAGTACTTC | CASSPTSSETQYF
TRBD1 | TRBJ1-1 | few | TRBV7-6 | TGTGCCAGCAGCCTCGGGACAGGGATAAGGACTGAAGCTTTCTTT | CASSLGTGIRTEAFF
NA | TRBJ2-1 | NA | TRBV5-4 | TGTGCCAGCAGCTTGCAACGAGGTGAGCAGTTCTTC | CASSLQRGEQFF
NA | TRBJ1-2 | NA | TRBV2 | TGTGCCAGCAGTCACGCGGACAGTTGGGCCCCTAACTATGGCTACACCTTC | CASSHADSWAPNYGYTF
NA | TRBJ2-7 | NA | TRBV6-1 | TGTGCCAGCAGTGACAGAACCGAGCAGTACTTC | CASSDRTEQYF
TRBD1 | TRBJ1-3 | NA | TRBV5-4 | TGTGCCAGCAGCTGGGGGGGACAGGGAAGAGGAAACACCATATATTTT | CASSWGGQGRGNTIYF
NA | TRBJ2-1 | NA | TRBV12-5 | TGTGCTAGTGGTTCAGGGATCTCCTCCTACAATGAGCAGTTCTTC | CASGSGISSYNEQFF
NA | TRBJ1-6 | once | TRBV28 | TGTGCCAGCAGTTTACACTCTAACAGGCGGAATTCACCCCTCCACTTT | CASSLHSNRRNSPLHF
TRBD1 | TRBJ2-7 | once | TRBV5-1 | TGCGCCAGCAGCTCGGGACAGGGCTACGAGCAGTACTTC | CASSSGQGYEQYF
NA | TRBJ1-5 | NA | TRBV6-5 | TGTGCCAGCAGGGGGCTCGCTCAGCCCCAGCATTTT | CASRGLAQPQHF
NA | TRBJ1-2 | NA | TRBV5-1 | TGCGCCAGCAGCTTGTTGGACAGCCCTACTAACTATGGCTACACCTTC | CASSLLDSPTNYGYTF
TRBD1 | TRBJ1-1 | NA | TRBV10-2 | TGCGCCAGCATCAGGACAGGGCTGGGCACTGAAGCTTTCTTT | CASIRTGLGTEAFF
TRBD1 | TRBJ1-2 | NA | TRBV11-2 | TGTGCCAGCAGCCCGGGGACAGGGTGGGACTATGGCTACACCTTC | CASSPGTGWDYGYTF
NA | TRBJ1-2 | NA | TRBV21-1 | TGTGCCAGCAGCAGGACGGACAGGGGAAGACATGGCTACACCTTC | CASSRTDRGRHGYTF
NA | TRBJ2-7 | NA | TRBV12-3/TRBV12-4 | TGTGCCAGCAGTTTTCTCCGTTACGAGCAGTACTTC | CASSFLRYEQYF
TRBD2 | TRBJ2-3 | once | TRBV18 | TGTGCCAGCTCCGTAGGACTAGCGGGATCCAGCACAGATACGCAGTATTTT | CASSVGLAGSSTDTQYF
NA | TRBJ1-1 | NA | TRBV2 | TGTGCCAGCAGTGAAGGACAGACGAACACTGAAGCTTTCTTT | CASSEGQTNTEAFF
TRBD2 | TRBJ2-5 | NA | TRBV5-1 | TGCGCCAGCAGCTTGGAAGCGGGGATAACGGAGACCCAGTACTTC | CASSLEAGITETQYF
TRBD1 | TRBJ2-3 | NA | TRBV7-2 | TGTGCCAGCAGCTTAGGAACGGACAGGGGTTCTAATACGCAGTATTTT | CASSLGTDRGSNTQYF
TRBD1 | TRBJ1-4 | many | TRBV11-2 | TGTGCCAGCAGCCTACTCGGACAGGGGCCTGAAAAACTGTTTTTT | CASSLLGQGPEKLFF
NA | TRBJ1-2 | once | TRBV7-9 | TGTGCCAGCAGCTTACACCGGGACACCGCTAACTATGGCTACACCTTC | CASSLHRDTANYGYTF
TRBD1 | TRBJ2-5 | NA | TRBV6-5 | TGTGCCAGCAGTTACTGGACAGGGGAGACCCAGTACTTC | CASSYWTGETQYF
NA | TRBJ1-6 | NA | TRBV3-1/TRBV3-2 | TGTGCCAGCAGCCAAAAGTACGGCGGTCTCTCCTATAATTCACCCCTCCACTTT | CASSQKYGGLSYNSPLHF
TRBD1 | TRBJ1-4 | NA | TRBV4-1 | TGCGCCAGCAGCCAGCCGGGACAGGGTGTTGAAAAACTGTTTTTT | CASSQPGQGVEKLFF